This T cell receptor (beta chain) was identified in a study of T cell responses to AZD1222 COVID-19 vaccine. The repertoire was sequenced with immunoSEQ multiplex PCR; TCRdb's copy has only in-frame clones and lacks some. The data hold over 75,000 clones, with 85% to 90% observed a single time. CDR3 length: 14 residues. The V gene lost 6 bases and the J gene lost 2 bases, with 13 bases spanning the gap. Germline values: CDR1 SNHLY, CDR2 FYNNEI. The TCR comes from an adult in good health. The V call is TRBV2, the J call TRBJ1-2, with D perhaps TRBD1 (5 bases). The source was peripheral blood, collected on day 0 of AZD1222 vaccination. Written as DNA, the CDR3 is TGTGCCAGCAGGGAAAGGGGAATAAACTATGGCTACACCTTC. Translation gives CASRERGINYGYTF.